This paragraph covers one T cell receptor (beta chain) sequence. Its target is unknown. The sample originates from a study of identical twins. Study-level findings and limits: Twin sharing of out-of-frame TCR alpha was underestimated by models in monozygotic pairs. Within cord blood, abundant beta clonotypes carried fewer insertions, but memory repertoires showed no such trend. Beta out-of-frame sequences displayed a weaker excess of sharing between twins.

Unique molecular identifiers were in the cDNA, with template-switch universal primer binding. TCRdb fed the 5' RACE reads into MiXCR, producing one record per CDR3 protein. The sample yields 350,000 to 450,000 distinct CDR3 sequences, roughly 18% seen once. J gave up 6 bases and V 7 bases, and 9 bases lay outside the gene matches. Germline loops: CDR1 SQVTM, CDR2 ANQGSEA. The CDR3 contains 13 residues. The specimen sequenced was naive T cells sorted from blood. The chain couples TRBV29-1 to TRBJ2-7; TRBD1 matches at 10 bases. This TCR derives from a man aged 45-65 years in good health. CDR3 loop: CSGKTGQGSEQYF. CDR3 coding DNA: TGCAGCGGCAAAACGGGACAGGGGAGCGAGCAGTACTTC.